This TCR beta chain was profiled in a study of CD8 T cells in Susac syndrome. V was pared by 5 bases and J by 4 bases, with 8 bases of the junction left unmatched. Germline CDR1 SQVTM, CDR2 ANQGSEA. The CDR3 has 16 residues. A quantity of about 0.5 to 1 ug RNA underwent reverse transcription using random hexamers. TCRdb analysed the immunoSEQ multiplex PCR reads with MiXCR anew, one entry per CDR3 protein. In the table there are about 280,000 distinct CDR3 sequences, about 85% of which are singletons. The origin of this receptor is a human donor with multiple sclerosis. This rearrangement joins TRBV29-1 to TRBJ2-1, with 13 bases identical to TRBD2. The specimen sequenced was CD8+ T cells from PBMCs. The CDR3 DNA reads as TGCAGCGTTACTGGGACTAGCGGGACATTTTACAATGAGCAGTTCTTC. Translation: CSVTGTSGTFYNEQFF.